Reported below is one T cell receptor (beta chain). Sequencing was performed with immunoSEQ multiplex PCR; in TCRdb, only in-frame clones are kept and a portion is missing. The sample shows about 200,000 clones, roughly 80% of them seen only once. Trimming took 0 bases from V and 3 from J, leaving 11 bases between them. The CDR3 is 15 amino acids. CDR1 is SGHAT, CDR2 FQNNGV, per germline. This entry belongs to a study of blood T cell repertoires in COVID-19. This chain connects TRBV11-2 to TRBJ2-5; D not certain. The sequencing sample was made of peripheral blood. This receptor was obtained from a woman aged 80 or over with COVID-19, enrolled during active disease. CDR3 amino acids: CASSLDLRLKETQYF. CDR3 in DNA: TGTGCCAGCAGCTTAGATCTGAGGCTTAAAGAGACCCAGTACTTC.